This T cell receptor (beta chain) was profiled in a study of T cells in localized non-small cell lung cancer (dated by TCRdb to between 2020 and 2021). Broadly, across the study: The study examined T cell repertoires in a few hundred patients with early-stage NSCLC and compared tumors with uninvolved tumor-adjacent lungs. The cohort consisted of a few hundred treatment-naive NSCLC patients whose localized lung tumors had been resected. A mean age of 66.3 years was recorded for the NSCLC patients, of whom 129 were male and more than 85 were female.

This clone has a single count. Its antigen is currently not known. There are no base qualities to consult, and no much larger clone falls within one base. There are 14 amino acids in the CDR3, from cysteine to phenylalanine inclusive. Of the read, only the CDR3 DNA is kept; its 42 bases are in frame from base 1. Via the germline V gene (reference sequence), CDR1 is PRHDT and CDR2 FYEKMQ. V and J are trimmed by 5 bases and 1 base, and the gene matches miss 5 bases of the junction. The immunoSEQ Assay was used to sequence TCR beta CDR3 regions from DNA. In the original analysis: To compute T cell density, TCR beta template counts were normalized to usable DNA, which was estimated by amplifying housekeeping genes. Richness was estimated with the preseqR package, extrapolating to 400,000 templates for PBMC samples and 120,000 templates for tissue samples. Clonality was defined by subtracting Pielou's evenness from one. To identify tissue-enriched TCRs, differential abundance testing was run on productive amino-acid clonotypes with a minimum total count of 5 and an alpha of 0.1. The Jaccard Index and the Morisita Overlap Index were used to quantify repertoire overlap between compartments. GLIPH grouped TCR beta CDR3s together with public tetramer-defined viral CDR3s, and a viral motif had to include at least three viral sequences and also show V-gene enrichment. In TCRdb, the immuneACCESS table is reduced to in-frame sequences with V and J assigned. These tables do not hold every clone; where another copy was compared, an unresolved V gene accounts for under half, and the others remain unexplained. V, J and clone size are taken as reported in that table, and D and trimming were inferred from the DNA itself. Present in this sample are about 41,000 clones, around 86% of which were seen just once. The biggest ten clones account for around 7% of the sample.

At diagnosis, tumor, uninvolved tumor-adjacent lung and peripheral blood were collected and then preserved as a mix of FFPE and fresh-frozen material. For TCR repertoire profiling, blood samples were analyzed in the form of peripheral blood mononuclear cells. Overall study results and their limits: Because of the exploratory design, TCR variables were selected using unadjusted p-values without false-discovery rate correction. A median of about 50 of the top 100 tumor clones turned up in the paired uninvolved adjacent lung, and fewer than 35 of those clones also ranked among the top 100 of that same adjacent lung. The highest T cell clonality was observed in uninvolved tumor-adjacent lung, where clonality exceeded that of tumor, suggesting that antigenic responses were more focused in uninvolved tumor-adjacent lung. Longer overall survival was associated with higher blood T cell density, whereas shorter survival was associated with higher adjacent-lung clonality. Multi-region tumor sequencing was not performed, so intratumor heterogeneity could not be excluded.

The TCR was taken from a woman aged 18-55 years with stage III lung adenocarcinoma. This specimen consisted of peripheral blood, obtained before any cancer treatment. Here the chain combines TRBV13 and TRBJ2-7, and 7 bases in between align with TRBD1. The nucleotides are TGTGCCAGCAGCCCGATGGACAGGTCCTACGAGCAGTACTTC. Protein translation: CASSPMDRSYEQYF.